This TCR beta chain was sequenced during a study of cytomegalovirus exposure and HLA in healthy donors. PCR was performed using 60 Vbeta and 13 Jbeta primers. TCRdb keeps only in-frame clones here, not all; method: immunoSEQ multiplex PCR. The sample lists some 190,000 clones, approximately 84% occurring once. Germline V gene data show CDR1 as GTSNPN and CDR2 as SVGIG (reference sequence). V was cut by 4 bases and J by 3 bases, with 16 bases left in between. This CDR3 has 15 amino acids. The count of this clone is one. The gene calls are TRBV30 and TRBJ1-5, with D possibly matching TRBD1 (5 bases). Sequencing was done on a sample of PBMCs. This TCR was sampled from a female donor in good health and CMV-seronegative. The CDR3 DNA follows: TGTGCCTGGAACCGGGGTGGGGGGAACAATCAGCCCCAGCATTTT. It translates to CAWNRGGGNNQPQHF.